Listed here is a single T cell receptor (beta chain). Clones were sequenced by immunoSEQ multiplex PCR, and TCRdb holds only the in-frame ones, with some missing. In the table there are around 60,000 clones, roughly 87% of which are singletons. Blood draws occurred at baseline, cycle 4 day 1, and cycle 7 day 1. The CDR3 totals 16 residues. CDR1 SEHNR and CDR2 FQNEAQ come from the germline V gene (reference sequence). The V gene end was trimmed by 5 bases and the J gene end by 5 bases; junction bases not matched to a gene: 14. This record belongs to a study of OX40 agonist ivuxolimab in advanced cancers.

The gene calls are TRBV7-9 and TRBJ2-5; 7 bases are shared with TRBD2. The sample was CD4+ or CD8+ T cells sorted from blood, taken in a trial of the OX40 agonist ivuxolimab. The origin of this receptor is an adult with an advanced solid tumor such as melanoma, head and neck, liver or kidney cancer. CDR3 protein: CASSPTRASGVETQYF. The CDR3 nucleotides read TGTGCCAGCAGCCCTACACGGGCTAGCGGCGTCGAGACCCAGTACTTC. Using reference TRBV7-9 and TRBJ2-5 for the parts outside the CDR3, the full variable domain is DTGVSQNPRHKITKRGQNVTFRCDPISEHNRLYWYRQTLGQGPEFLTYFQNEAQLEKSRLLSDRFSAERPKGSFSTLEIQRTEQGDSAMYLCASSPTRASGVETQYFGPGTRLLVL.